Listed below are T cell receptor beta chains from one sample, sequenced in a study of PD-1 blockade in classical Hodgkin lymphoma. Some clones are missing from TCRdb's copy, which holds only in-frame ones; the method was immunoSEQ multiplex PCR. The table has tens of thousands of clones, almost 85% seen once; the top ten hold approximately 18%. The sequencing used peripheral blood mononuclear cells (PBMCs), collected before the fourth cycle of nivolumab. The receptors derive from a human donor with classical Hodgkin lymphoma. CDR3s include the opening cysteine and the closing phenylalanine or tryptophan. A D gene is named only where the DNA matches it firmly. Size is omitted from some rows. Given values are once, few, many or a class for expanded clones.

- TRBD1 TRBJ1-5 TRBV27 CASSSQGRQPQHF TGTGCCAGCAGTTCACAGGGGAGGCAGCCCCAGCATTTT
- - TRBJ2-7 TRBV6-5 CASSPGPSYEQYF TGTGCCAGCAGTCCCGGGCCCTCCTACGAGCAGTACTTC
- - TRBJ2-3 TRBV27 CARARDRSPSTDTQYF TGTGCCAGGGCGCGGGACAGAAGCCCTAGCACAGATACGCAGTATTTT
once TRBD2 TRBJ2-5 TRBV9 CASSVVPSGGGQETQYF TGTGCCAGCAGCGTAGTTCCTAGCGGGGGGGGACAAGAGACCCAGTACTTC
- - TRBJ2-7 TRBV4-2 CASSQVGESSYEQYF TGTGCCAGCAGCCAAGTCGGAGAAAGCTCCTACGAGCAGTACTTC
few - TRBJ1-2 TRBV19 CASRTLDYGYTF TGTGCCAGCCGGACCCTCGACTATGGCTACACCTTC
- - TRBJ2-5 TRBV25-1 CASSEYNPFQETQYF TGTGCCAGCAGTGAATATAACCCCTTCCAAGAGACCCAGTACTTC
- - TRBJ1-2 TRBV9 CASSAHPGGKYGYTF TGTGCCAGCAGCGCCCATCCGGGGGGGAAGTATGGCTACACCTTC
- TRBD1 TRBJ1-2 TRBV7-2 CASSQGADTNYGYTF TGTGCCAGCAGCCAGGGGGCAGATACTAACTATGGCTACACCTTC
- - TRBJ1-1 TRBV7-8 CASSLLRLNSGDRGAFF TGTGCCAGCAGCTTATTGCGGTTAAACAGTGGGGATCGGGGAGCTTTCTTT
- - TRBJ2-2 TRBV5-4 CASSLGGRRNTGELFF TGTGCCAGCAGCTTGGGGGGCAGGAGAAACACCGGGGAGCTGTTTTTT
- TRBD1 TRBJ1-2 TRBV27 CASSPSVGGDGYTF TGTGCCAGCAGTCCCAGCGTAGGGGGCGATGGCTACACCTTC
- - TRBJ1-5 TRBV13 CASSEAGGVEQPQHF TGTGCCAGCAGTGAAGCGGGGGGGGTGGAGCAGCCCCAGCATTTT
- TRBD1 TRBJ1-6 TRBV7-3 CASSLAGGGSPLHF TGTGCCAGCAGCCTAGCAGGGGGCGGTTCACCCCTCCACTTT
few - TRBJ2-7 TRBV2 CASMGTAETEQYF TGTGCCAGCATGGGGACGGCCGAGACCGAGCAGTACTTC
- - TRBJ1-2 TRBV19 CASSIGQIYGYTF TGTGCCAGTAGTATAGGACAGATCTATGGCTACACCTTC
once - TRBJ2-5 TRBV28 CASSFRGPETQYF TGTGCCAGCAGTTTCAGAGGGCCAGAGACCCAGTACTTC
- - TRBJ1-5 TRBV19 CASSKQGGNQPQHF TGTGCCAGTAGTAAACAGGGCGGCAATCAGCCCCAGCATTTT
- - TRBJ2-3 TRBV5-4 CASTLWGVFTDTQYF TGTGCCAGCACACTGTGGGGGGTTTTCACAGATACGCAGTATTTT
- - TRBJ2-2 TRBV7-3 CASSLTGTNTGELFF TGTGCCAGCTCCCTTACAGGGACTAACACCGGGGAGCTGTTTTTT
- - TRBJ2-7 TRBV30 CAWSKVGYEQYF TGTGCCTGGAGTAAAGTAGGATACGAGCAGTACTTC
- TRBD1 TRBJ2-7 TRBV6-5 CASSLPGTGRREQYF TGTGCCAGCAGTTTACCCGGGACAGGGCGAAGGGAGCAGTACTTC
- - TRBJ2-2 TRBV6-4 CASRFRATNTGELFF TGTGCCAGCAGGTTTAGGGCGACGAACACCGGGGAGCTGTTTTTT
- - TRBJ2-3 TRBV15 CATSREDTDTQYF TGTGCCACCAGCAGGGAGGACACAGATACGCAGTATTTT
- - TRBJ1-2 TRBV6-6 CASSYSGVSDYGYTF TGTGCCAGCAGTTACTCGGGGGTATCGGACTATGGCTACACCTTC
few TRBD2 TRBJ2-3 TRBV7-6 CASSPWAGVVDTQYF TGTGCCAGCAGCCCGTGGGCGGGGGTAGTTGATACGCAGTATTTT
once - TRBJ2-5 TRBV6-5 CASSYSITRAGKTQYF TGTGCCAGCAGTTACTCGATAACCAGGGCTGGGAAGACCCAGTACTTC
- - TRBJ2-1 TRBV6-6 CASSSFNRDEQFF TGTGCCAGCAGTTCGTTCAACCGCGATGAGCAGTTCTTC
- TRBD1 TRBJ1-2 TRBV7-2 CASSPQGADSNLAF TGTGCCAGCAGCCCCCAGGGGGCCGACAGCAATCTAGCCTTC
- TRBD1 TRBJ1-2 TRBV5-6 CASSFGTGGRSRGYTF TGTGCCAGCAGCTTCGGGACAGGGGGGCGTTCGAGGGGCTACACCTTC
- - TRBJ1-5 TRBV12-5 CASGLGTPRGQPQHF TGTGCTAGTGGTTTAGGGACCCCTCGGGGTCAGCCCCAGCATTTT
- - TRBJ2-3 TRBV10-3 CAISDGGVSTDTQYF TGTGCCATCAGTGACGGGGGAGTGAGCACAGATACGCAGTATTTT
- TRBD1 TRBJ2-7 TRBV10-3 CAISDRDRGSYEQYF TGTGCCATCAGTGACCGGGACAGGGGGTCCTACGAGCAGTACTTC
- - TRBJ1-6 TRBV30 CAWSGIQGWDSPLHF TGTGCCTGGAGTGGGATACAAGGGTGGGATTCACCCCTCCACTTT
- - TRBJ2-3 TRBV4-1 CASSYYNGLARTDTQYF TGCGCCAGCAGCTATTACAATGGGCTAGCCCGGACAGATACGCAGTATTTT
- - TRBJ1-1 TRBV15 CATSRDDGGVTEAFF TGTGCCACCAGCAGAGATGATGGGGGAGTTACTGAAGCTTTCTTT
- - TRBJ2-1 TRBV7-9 CASSLTGEDEQFF TGTGCCAGCAGCTTGACTGGCGAGGATGAGCAGTTCTTC
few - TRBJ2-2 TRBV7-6 CASSSTYRAAGELFF TGTGCCAGCAGCTCGACGTACAGGGCGGCCGGGGAGCTGTTTTTT
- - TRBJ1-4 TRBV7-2 CASSIDSGLDEKLFF TGTGCCAGCAGCATTGACAGTGGTCTTGATGAAAAACTGTTTTTT
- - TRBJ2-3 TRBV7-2 CASSFFSGGRGDTQYF TGTGCCAGCAGCTTTTTTTCCGGGGGGCGAGGAGATACGCAGTATTTT
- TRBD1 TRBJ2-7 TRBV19 CASSESRGYEQYF TGTGCCAGTAGTGAGAGCAGGGGGTACGAGCAGTACTTC
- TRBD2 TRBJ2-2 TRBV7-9 CAGFVAGALFTGELFF TGTGCCGGTTTTGTAGCGGGGGCCCTCTTCACCGGGGAGCTGTTTTTT
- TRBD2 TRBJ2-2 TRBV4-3 CASSRGTSGDFGELFF TGCGCCAGCAGCCGGGGGACTAGCGGGGATTTCGGGGAGCTGTTTTTT
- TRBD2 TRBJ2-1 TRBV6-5 CASSSRLAGYYNEQFF TGTGCCAGCAGTTCCCGACTAGCGGGCTACTACAATGAGCAGTTCTTC
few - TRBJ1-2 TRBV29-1 CSVEESWGTYGYTF TGCAGCGTTGAAGAAAGTTGGGGAACCTATGGCTACACCTTC
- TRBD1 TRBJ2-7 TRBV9 CASNPGGRAYEQYF TGTGCCAGCAACCCAGGGGGTAGGGCCTACGAGCAGTACTTC
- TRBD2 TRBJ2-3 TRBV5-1 CASSLAPGGGDTQYF TGCGCCAGCAGCTTGGCCCCGGGGGGTGGGGATACGCAGTATTTT
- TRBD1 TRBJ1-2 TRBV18 CASSPRRTGMSYTF TGTGCCAGCTCACCGAGGAGGACAGGGATGAGCTACACCTTC
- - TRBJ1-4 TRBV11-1 CASSASEKLFF TGTGCCAGCAGCGCCAGTGAAAAACTGTTTTTT
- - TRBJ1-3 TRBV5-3 CAKRLSGNTIYF TGTGCCAAGAGGCTATCCGGAAACACCATATATTTT